These T cell receptor beta chains were read from a single sample in a study of Tregs in tolerant kidney transplant recipients. Assay used: immunoSEQ multiplex PCR; TCRdb lists only in-frame clones, some missing. The sample yields fewer than 80,000 clones, roughly 98% seen once. This specimen consisted of Tregs from blood, obtained before the transplant. The origin of the receptors is a human donor who received a combined kidney and bone marrow transplant. CDR3s include the opening cysteine and the closing phenylalanine or tryptophan. Each record gives: J gene, clone size, V gene, D gene, CDR3 protein, CDR3 DNA. A D gene is named only where the DNA matches it firmly. Not all rows give a size; the values are once, few, many and, for expanded clones, a class.

TRBJ2-2	-	TRBV19	TRBD1	CASSYRTGGANGELFF	TGTGCCAGTAGTTACCGAACAGGGGGCGCGAACGGGGAGCTGTTTTTT
TRBJ2-7	-	TRBV13	-	CASSAHIKSTHEQYF	TGTGCCAGCAGCGCCCATATCAAGAGCACCCACGAGCAGTACTTC
TRBJ2-7	-	TRBV5-1	TRBD2	CASSLETSVTEQYF	TGCGCCAGCAGCTTGGAGACTAGCGTAACCGAGCAGTACTTC
TRBJ1-2	-	TRBV11-1	-	CASSLKGGYGYTF	TGTGCCAGCAGCTTAAAAGGGGGCTATGGCTACACCTTC
TRBJ2-3	-	TRBV4-1	-	CASRPGQHTDTQYF	TGCGCCAGCAGACCCGGACAGCACACAGATACGCAGTATTTT
TRBJ1-1	-	TRBV7-2	-	CASSSAGGSAFF	TGTGCCAGCAGCTCCGCAGGTGGCTCAGCTTTCTTT
TRBJ1-5	-	TRBV30	-	CAWNQGSGNQPQHF	TGTGCCTGGAACCAGGGGTCAGGCAATCAGCCCCAGCATTTT
TRBJ1-1	-	TRBV19	TRBD1	CASHRGRGTEAFF	TGTGCCAGCCACAGGGGGCGGGGAACTGAAGCTTTCTTT
TRBJ2-7	-	TRBV30	TRBD2	CACTTGTSVDEQYF	TGTGCCTGCACTACCGGGACTAGCGTCGACGAGCAGTACTTC
TRBJ1-4	-	TRBV30	-	CAWRDRLNEKLFF	TGTGCCTGGAGGGACAGACTTAATGAAAAACTGTTTTTT
TRBJ2-7	-	TRBV7-8	TRBD1	CASSLGTGTYEQYF	TGTGCCAGCAGCTTAGGGACAGGTACCTACGAGCAGTACTTC
TRBJ2-3	-	TRBV5-1	-	CASSLGQSTDTQYF	TGCGCCAGCAGCTTAGGACAGAGCACAGATACGCAGTATTTT
TRBJ2-1	-	TRBV5-6	TRBD2	CASSSDLGGFYNEQFF	TGTGCCAGCAGCTCGGACTTGGGGGGGTTTTACAATGAGCAGTTCTTC
TRBJ2-7	once	TRBV5-5	TRBD2	CASSPELWRETYEQYF	TGTGCCAGCAGCCCTGAGTTGTGGCGGGAGACCTACGAGCAGTACTTC
TRBJ2-5	-	TRBV9	-	CASSVMGGQETQYF	TGTGCCAGCAGCGTGATGGGGGGACAAGAGACCCAGTACTTC
TRBJ2-7	once	TRBV5-4	-	CASSLKQGSSYEQYF	TGTGCCAGCAGCTTGAAGCAGGGAAGCTCCTACGAGCAGTACTTC
TRBJ1-1	-	TRBV12-5	-	CASGFAGNTEAFF	TGTGCTAGTGGTTTTGCGGGGAACACTGAAGCTTTCTTT
TRBJ2-1	once	TRBV9	-	CASSPGLPNEQFF	TGTGCCAGCAGCCCGGGACTCCCAAATGAGCAGTTCTTC
TRBJ2-7	-	TRBV6-5	TRBD1	CASSYQGQGFEQYF	TGTGCCAGCAGTTACCAGGGACAGGGGTTCGAGCAGTACTTC
TRBJ2-1	-	TRBV19	TRBD1	CASSRQGLHDNEQFF	TGTGCCAGTAGCAGACAGGGCCTTCACGACAATGAGCAGTTCTTC
TRBJ1-2	-	TRBV6-6	-	CASSPGREQAGYTF	TGTGCCAGCAGTCCCGGTAGGGAACAGGCGGGCTACACCTTC
TRBJ2-1	-	TRBV5-1	TRBD2	CASSGGGGLSYNEQFF	TGCGCCAGCAGCGGGGGGGGAGGACTAAGCTACAATGAGCAGTTCTTC
TRBJ2-7	-	TRBV4-2	-	CASSQEGHSYEQYF	TGTGCCAGCAGCCAAGAGGGACATTCCTACGAGCAGTACTTC
TRBJ2-5	once	TRBV10-3	TRBD2	CAISETSGRETQYF	TGTGCCATCAGTGAGACTAGCGGGCGGGAGACCCAGTACTTC
TRBJ2-1	-	TRBV27	-	CASSRSNYNEQFF	TGTGCCAGCAGCCGGAGCAACTACAATGAGCAGTTCTTC
TRBJ2-7	-	TRBV19	-	CASSSGGITYEQYF	TGTGCCAGTAGTTCTGGGGGCATAACCTACGAGCAGTACTTC
TRBJ2-1	-	TRBV2	TRBD2	CASSFGTSGAYNEQFF	TGTGCCAGCAGCTTCGGGACTAGCGGGGCCTACAATGAGCAGTTCTTC
TRBJ2-3	-	TRBV12-5	TRBD1	CASGRQGAPEVADTQYF	TGTGCTAGTGGCCGACAGGGGGCCCCAGAGGTCGCAGATACGCAGTATTTT
TRBJ2-3	once	TRBV10-3	TRBD2	CAIGGSRVDTQYF	TGTGCCATCGGCGGGAGCAGGGTAGATACGCAGTATTTT